These 8 T cell receptor beta chains came from one sample sequenced in a study of blood T cell repertoires in COVID-19. Clones were sequenced by immunoSEQ multiplex PCR, and TCRdb holds only the in-frame ones, with some missing. The data show roughly 360,000 clones, roughly 88% seen once. Sequencing used PBMCs or T cells enriched from blood (not recorded which). The receptors here all came from a woman in her thirties with acute COVID-19.

This sequence joins TRBV11-2 and TRBJ2-3; D gene ambiguous. Germline CDR1 reads SGHAT; CDR2 reads FQNNGV. Trimming cost V 3 bases and J 6 bases, with 4 bases left between them. The CDR3 loop spans 11 amino acids. The CDR3 DNA is TGTGCCAGCAGCTTTAGTGATACGCAGTATTTT. This translates into CASSFSDTQYF.

The chain combines TRBV27 with TRBJ2-3; 7 bases fit TRBD1. Germline assignment: CDR1 MNHEY and CDR2 SMNVEV (reference sequence). V dropped 5 bases and J dropped 13; count of bases not matched to a gene: 12. The CDR3 totals 13 residues. CDR3 DNA: TGTGCCAGCAGTGGGAGAAAGGGGGCAAGGGAGTATTTT. Protein sequence: CASSGRKGAREYF.

The genes are TRBV24-1 and TRBJ1-5; D perhaps matches TRBD1 (5 bases). V dropped 0 bases and J dropped 7 bases, with 9 bases sitting between them. The CDR3 has 14 amino acids. CDR1 and CDR2 from the germline V gene are KGHDR and SFDVKD. CDR3 residues: CATSDLPGLQPQHF. The CDR3 DNA reads as TGTGCCACCAGTGATTTGCCAGGGCTCCAGCCCCAGCATTTT.

This chain uses TRBV12-3 or TRBV12-4 with TRBJ1-2; TRBD1 aligns across 7 bases. Trimming took 2 bases from V and 6 from J; bases not matched to a gene: 3. CDR3 length: 13 amino acids. Written as DNA, the CDR3 is TGTGCCAGCAGTTTAAACAGGGGCCATGGCTACACCTTC. Translation: CASSLNRGHGYTF.

The chain recombines TRBV10-3 with TRBJ1-2; no firm D call. The V gene's germline CDR1 is ENHRY and CDR2 SYGVKD. The CDR3 is 14 amino acids. The V end lost 4 bases, the J end lost 4 bases, and 13 bases lay between the germline ends. The CDR3 DNA is TGTGCCATCAGTGCCGTCCTAGCCAGCTATGGCTACACCTTC. Its protein product is CAISAVLASYGYTF.

The genes are TRBV7-2 and TRBJ1-1; a weak D match, TRBD1 (6 bases). The CDR3 loop spans 14 amino acids. V was clipped by 1 base and J by 4 bases, with 10 bases between them. Germline V gives CDR1 SGHTA, CDR2 FQGNSA. The CDR3 region is CASSLDREGTEAFF. The CDR3 region has the DNA TGTGCCAGCAGCTTAGACAGGGAGGGCACTGAAGCTTTCTTT.

In its sample, this clone was seen many times. The V call is TRBV5-5, the J call TRBJ1-5; a possible D gene is TRBD1 (5 bases). V lost 4 bases, J lost 4 bases, and 9 bases lay in between. Germline values: CDR1 SGHKS, CDR2 YYEKEE (reference sequence). The CDR3 covers 13 residues. CDR3 coding DNA: TGTGCCAGCAGCCGGGACTGGAATCAGCCCCAGCATTTT. Translation gives CASSRDWNQPQHF.

The chain has TRBV18 and TRBJ1-2; no clear D. The V gene lost 1 base and the J gene lost 8 bases, with 11 bases spanning the gap. Germline loops: CDR1 KGHSH, CDR2 LQKENI. The length of the CDR3 is 13 residues. CDR3 sequence: CASSPLSGSGYTF. CDR3 DNA: TGTGCCAGCTCACCACTCTCCGGGTCCGGCTACACCTTC.